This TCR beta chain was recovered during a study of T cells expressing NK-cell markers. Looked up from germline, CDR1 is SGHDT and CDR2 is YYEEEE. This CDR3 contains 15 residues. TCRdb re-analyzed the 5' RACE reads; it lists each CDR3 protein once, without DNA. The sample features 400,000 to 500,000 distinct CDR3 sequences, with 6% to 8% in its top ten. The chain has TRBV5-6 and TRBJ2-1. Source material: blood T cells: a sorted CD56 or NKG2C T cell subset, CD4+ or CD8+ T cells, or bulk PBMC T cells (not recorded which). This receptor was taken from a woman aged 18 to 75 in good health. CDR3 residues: CASSISTTPYNEQFF.